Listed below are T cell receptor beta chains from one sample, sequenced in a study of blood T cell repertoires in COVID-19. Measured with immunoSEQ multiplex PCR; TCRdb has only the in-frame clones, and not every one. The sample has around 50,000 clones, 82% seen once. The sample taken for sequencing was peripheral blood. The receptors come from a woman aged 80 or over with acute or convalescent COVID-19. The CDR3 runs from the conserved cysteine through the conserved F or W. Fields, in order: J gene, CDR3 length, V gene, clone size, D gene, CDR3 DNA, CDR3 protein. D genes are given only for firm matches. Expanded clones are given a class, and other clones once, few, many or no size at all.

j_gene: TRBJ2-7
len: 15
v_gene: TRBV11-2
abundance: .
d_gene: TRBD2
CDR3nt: TGTGCCAGCAGCACAACTAGCGGGGGTAACTACGAGCAGTACTTC
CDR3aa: CASSTTSGGNYEQYF

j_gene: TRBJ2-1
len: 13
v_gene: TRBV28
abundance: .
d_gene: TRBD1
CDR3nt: TGTGCCGGGGGGACAGGGGGCTTAAATGAGCAGTTCTTC
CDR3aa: CAGGTGGLNEQFF

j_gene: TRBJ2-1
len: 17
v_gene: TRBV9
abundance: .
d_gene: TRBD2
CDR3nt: TGTGCCAGCAGCGTAGGGCATAGCGGGGTGCTATACAATGAGCAGTTCTTC
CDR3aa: CASSVGHSGVLYNEQFF

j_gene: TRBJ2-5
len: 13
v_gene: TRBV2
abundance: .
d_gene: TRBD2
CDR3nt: TGTGCCAGCTCTAGCGGGAGTTCAGAGACCCAGTACTTC
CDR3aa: CASSSGSSETQYF

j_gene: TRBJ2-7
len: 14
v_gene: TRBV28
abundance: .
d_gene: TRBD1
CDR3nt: TGTGCCAGCAGACCCGGGACAGGGGCCTACGAGCAGTACTTC
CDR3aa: CASRPGTGAYEQYF

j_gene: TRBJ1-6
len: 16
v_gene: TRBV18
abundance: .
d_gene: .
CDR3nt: TGTGCCAGCTCACCCACAGGGAGCTCCTATAATTCACCCCTCCACTTT
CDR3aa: CASSPTGSSYNSPLHF

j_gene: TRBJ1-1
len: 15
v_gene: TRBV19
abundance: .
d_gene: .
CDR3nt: TGTGCCAGTAGTATAGATCTATCGGGTGGCACTGAAGCTTTCTTT
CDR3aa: CASSIDLSGGTEAFF

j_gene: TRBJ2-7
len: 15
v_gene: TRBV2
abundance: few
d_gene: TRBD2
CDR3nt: TGTGCCAGCAGTCCCCGACTAGCGGGAGACCACGAGCAGTACTTC
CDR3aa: CASSPRLAGDHEQYF

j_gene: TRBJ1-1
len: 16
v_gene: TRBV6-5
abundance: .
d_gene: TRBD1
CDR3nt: TGTGCCAGCAGTTATCTGAGTGTGGACAGGCCCACTGAAGCTTTCTTT
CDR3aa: CASSYLSVDRPTEAFF

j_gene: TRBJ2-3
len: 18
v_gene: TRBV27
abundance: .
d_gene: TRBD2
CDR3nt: TGTGCCAGCAGTCGCTCCTGGGCGACTAGCGGGAGTTCAGATACGCAGTATTTT
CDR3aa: CASSRSWATSGSSDTQYF

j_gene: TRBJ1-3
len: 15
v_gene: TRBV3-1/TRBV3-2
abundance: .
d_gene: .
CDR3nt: TGTGCCAGCAGCCTCCTGGGGCAGCGAGGAAACACCATATATTTT
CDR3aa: CASSLLGQRGNTIYF

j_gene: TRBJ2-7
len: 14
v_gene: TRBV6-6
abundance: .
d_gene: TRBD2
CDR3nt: TGTGCCAGCAGTTACACCGGGACTAACTACGAGCAGTACTTC
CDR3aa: CASSYTGTNYEQYF

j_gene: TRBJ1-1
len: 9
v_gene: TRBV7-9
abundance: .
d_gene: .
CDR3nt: TGTGCCAACTACACTGAAGCTTTCTTT
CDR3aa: CANYTEAFF

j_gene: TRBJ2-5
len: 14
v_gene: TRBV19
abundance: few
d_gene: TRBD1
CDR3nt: TGTGCCAGTAGTCCGACAGGGGGAGGGGAGACCCAGTACTTC
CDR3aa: CASSPTGGGETQYF

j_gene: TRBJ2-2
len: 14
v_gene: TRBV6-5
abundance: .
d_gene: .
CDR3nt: TGTGCCAGCAAAAACACCCCAAACACCGGGGAGCTGTTTTTT
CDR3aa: CASKNTPNTGELFF

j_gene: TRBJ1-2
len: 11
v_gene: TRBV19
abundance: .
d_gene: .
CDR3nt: TGTGCCAGTCAACGGGACTATGGCTACACCTTC
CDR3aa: CASQRDYGYTF

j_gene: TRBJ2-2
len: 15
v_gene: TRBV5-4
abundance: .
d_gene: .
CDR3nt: TGTGCCAGCAGCCGCGGCAGGGGTTTCACCGGGGAGCTGTTTTTT
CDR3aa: CASSRGRGFTGELFF

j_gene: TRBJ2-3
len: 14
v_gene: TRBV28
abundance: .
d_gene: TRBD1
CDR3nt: TGTGCCAGCAGTTCGGGACAGGGAAGGGATACGCAGTATTTT
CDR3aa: CASSSGQGRDTQYF

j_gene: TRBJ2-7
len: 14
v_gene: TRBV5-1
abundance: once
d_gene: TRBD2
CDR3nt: TGCGCCAGCAGCCTTAGCGGGGGGGCCTTCGAGCAGTACTTC
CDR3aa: CASSLSGGAFEQYF

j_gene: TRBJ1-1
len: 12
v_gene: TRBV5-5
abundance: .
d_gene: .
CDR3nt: TGTGCCAGCAACCAGGAAACTGCGATGGCTTTCTTT
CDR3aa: CASNQETAMAFF

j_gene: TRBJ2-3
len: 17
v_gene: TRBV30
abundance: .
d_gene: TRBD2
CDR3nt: TGTGCCTGGAGTGTACCAGCGGGAGGGCCATCCACAGATACGCAGTATTTT
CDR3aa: CAWSVPAGGPSTDTQYF

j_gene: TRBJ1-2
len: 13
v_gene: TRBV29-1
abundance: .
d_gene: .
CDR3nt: TGCAGCGTTGGTCGTAGGGGAGGGGATGGCTACACCTTC
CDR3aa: CSVGRRGGDGYTF

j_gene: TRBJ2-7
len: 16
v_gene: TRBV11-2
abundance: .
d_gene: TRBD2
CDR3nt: TGTGCCAGCAGCTCCGTTGGCGGGGGGGACGCCTACGAGCAGTACTTC
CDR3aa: CASSSVGGGDAYEQYF

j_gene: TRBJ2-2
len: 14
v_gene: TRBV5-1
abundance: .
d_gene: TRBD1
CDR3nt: TGCGCCAGCAAGACAGGGGGCAACACCGGGGAGCTGTTTTTT
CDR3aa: CASKTGGNTGELFF

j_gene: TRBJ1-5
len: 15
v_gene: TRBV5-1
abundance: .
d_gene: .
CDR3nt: TGCGCCAGCAGCTTGGGAGTAGGGGATAATCAGCCCCAGCATTTT
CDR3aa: CASSLGVGDNQPQHF

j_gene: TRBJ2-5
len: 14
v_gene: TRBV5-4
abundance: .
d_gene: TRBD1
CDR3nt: TGTGCCAGCAGCAAACGGGACAGGGAAGAGACCCAGTACTTC
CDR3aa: CASSKRDREETQYF

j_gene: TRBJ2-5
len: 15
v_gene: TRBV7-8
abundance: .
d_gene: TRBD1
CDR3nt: TGTGCCAGCAGCTTAGCGCCAGGGGGCGGGGAGACCCAGTACTTC
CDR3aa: CASSLAPGGGETQYF

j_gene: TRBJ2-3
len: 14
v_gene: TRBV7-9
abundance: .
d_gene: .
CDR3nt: TGTGCCAGCAGCTTAGCGCTAGCCACAGATACGCAGTATTTT
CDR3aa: CASSLALATDTQYF

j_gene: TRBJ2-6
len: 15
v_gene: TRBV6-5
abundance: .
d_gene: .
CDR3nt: TGTGCCAGCAGATCGCAGGGTTCTGGGGCCAACGTCCTGACTTTC
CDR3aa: CASRSQGSGANVLTF

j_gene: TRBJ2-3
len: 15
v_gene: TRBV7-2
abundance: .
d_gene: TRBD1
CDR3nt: TGTGCCAGCACCCTGGACAGGACCAGCACAGATACGCAGTATTTT
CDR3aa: CASTLDRTSTDTQYF

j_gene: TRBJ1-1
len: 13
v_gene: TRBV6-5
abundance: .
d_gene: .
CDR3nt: TGTGCCAGCAGCACCGGGATCTCCACTGAAGCTTTCTTT
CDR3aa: CASSTGISTEAFF

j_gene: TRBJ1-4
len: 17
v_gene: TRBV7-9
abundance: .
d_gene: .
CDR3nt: TGTGCCAGCAGCTCCACACGAGACTCAGCAACTAATGAAAAACTGTTTTTT
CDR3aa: CASSSTRDSATNEKLFF

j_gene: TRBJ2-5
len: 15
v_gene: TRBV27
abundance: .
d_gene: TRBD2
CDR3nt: TGTGCCAGCAGTTTAACTAGCGGGAACCCCAAGACCCAGTACTTC
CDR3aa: CASSLTSGNPKTQYF

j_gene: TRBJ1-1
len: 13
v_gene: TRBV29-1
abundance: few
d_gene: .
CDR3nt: TGCAGCGGGGCGGAGGGGCGGGTCACTGAAGCTTTCTTT
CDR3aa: CSGAEGRVTEAFF

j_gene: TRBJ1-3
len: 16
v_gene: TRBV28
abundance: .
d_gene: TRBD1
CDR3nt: TGTGCCAGCAGTTCCAGGACAGGCGCGCGTGGAAACACCATATATTTT
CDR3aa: CASSSRTGARGNTIYF

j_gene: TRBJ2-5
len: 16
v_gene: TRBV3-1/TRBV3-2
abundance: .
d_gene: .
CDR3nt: TGTGCCAGCCGACAAGGCAGGCGAACGTACCAAGAGACCCAGTACTTC
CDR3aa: CASRQGRRTYQETQYF

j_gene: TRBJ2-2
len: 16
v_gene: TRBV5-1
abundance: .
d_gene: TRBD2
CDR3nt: TGCGCCAGCAGCTTGGTTTTAGCGGGGAACACCGGGGAGCTGTTTTTT
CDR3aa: CASSLVLAGNTGELFF

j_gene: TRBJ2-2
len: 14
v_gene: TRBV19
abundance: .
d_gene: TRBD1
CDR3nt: TGTGCCAGTGGCCGGGGACAGGGTACGGGGGAGCTGTTTTTT
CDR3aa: CASGRGQGTGELFF

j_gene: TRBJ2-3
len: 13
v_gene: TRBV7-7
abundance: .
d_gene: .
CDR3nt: TGTGCCAGCAGCTACGGAGCGATGGATACGCAGTATTTT
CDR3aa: CASSYGAMDTQYF

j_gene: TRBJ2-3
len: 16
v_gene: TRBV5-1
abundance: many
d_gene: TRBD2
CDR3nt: TGCGCCAGCAGCTTGGTTCCTAGCGGGGCGCAAGATACGCAGTATTTT
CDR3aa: CASSLVPSGAQDTQYF

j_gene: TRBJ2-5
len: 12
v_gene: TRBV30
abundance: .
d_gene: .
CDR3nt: TGTGCCTGGAGCGAGAGAGGAGACACCCAGTACTTC
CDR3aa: CAWSERGDTQYF

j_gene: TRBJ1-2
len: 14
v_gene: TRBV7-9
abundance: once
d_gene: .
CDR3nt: TGTGCCAGCAGCTTCACACCCACCAACTATGGCTACACCTTC
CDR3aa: CASSFTPTNYGYTF

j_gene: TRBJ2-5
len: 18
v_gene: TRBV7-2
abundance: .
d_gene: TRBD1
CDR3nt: TGTGCCAGCAGCTTAGACCACTTAACTCGGGACAGAGGGGAGACCCAGTACTTC
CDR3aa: CASSLDHLTRDRGETQYF

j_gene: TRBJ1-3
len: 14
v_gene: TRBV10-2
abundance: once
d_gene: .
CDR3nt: TGCGCCAGCAGTGTAGGAGGGTTGGGAAACACCATATATTTT
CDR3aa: CASSVGGLGNTIYF

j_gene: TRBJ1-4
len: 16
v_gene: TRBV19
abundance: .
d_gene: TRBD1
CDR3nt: TGTGCCAGTAGTCCCCGGACAGGAAGGCGATCTGAAAAACTGTTTTTT
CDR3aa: CASSPRTGRRSEKLFF

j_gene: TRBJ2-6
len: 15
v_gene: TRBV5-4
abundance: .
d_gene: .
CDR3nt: TGTGCCAGCAGCTTGACAGTCCCTGGGGCCAACGTCCTGACTTTC
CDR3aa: CASSLTVPGANVLTF

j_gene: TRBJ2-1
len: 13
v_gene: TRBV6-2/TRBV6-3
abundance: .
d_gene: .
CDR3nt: TGTGCCAGCAGTTACGCTACGGGGAATGAGCAGTTCTTC
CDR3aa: CASSYATGNEQFF